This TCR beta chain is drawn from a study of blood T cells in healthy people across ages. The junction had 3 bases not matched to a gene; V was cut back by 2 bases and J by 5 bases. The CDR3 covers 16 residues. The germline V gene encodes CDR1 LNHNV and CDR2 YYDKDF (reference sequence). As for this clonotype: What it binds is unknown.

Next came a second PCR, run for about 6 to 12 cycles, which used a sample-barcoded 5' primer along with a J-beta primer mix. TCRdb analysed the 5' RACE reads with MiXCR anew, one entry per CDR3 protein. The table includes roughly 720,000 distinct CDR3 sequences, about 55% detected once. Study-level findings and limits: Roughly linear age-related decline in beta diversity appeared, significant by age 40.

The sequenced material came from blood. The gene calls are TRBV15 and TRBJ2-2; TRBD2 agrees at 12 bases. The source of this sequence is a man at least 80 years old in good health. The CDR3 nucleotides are TGTGCCACCAGCAGAAGGACTAGCGGGAAGACCGGGGAGCTGTTTTTT. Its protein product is CATSRRTSGKTGELFF.